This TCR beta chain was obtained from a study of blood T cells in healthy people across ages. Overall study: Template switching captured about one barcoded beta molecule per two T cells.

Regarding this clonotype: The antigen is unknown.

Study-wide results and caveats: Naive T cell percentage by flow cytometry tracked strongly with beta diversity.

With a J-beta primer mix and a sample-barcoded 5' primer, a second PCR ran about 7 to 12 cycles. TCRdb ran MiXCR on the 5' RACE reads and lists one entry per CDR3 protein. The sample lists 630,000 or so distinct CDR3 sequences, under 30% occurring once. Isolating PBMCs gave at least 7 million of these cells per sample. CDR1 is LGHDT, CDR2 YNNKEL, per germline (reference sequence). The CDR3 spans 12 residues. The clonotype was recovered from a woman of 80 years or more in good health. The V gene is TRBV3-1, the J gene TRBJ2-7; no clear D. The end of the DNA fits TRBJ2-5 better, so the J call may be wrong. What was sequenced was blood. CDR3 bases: TGTGCCACGACCGACCGTGGAGAGACCCAGTACTTC. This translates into CATTDRGETQYF.